This TCR beta chain is drawn from a study of T cells of healthy individuals. MiXCR was run by TCRdb on the 5' RACE reads, yielding one entry per CDR3 protein. The sample comprises some 100,000 distinct CDR3 sequences, roughly 18% of which are singletons, and more than 5.5% rests with the top ten. The CDR3 is 11 residues long. Per germline, CDR1 MDHEN and CDR2 SYDVKM. The ends were cut back, 7 bases at V and 3 bases at J, with 6 bases in the middle. This clonotype was seen ten or more times. The rearrangement links TRBV28 to TRBJ1-1; the D is unclear. This receptor was identified in a human donor in good health. CDR3 bases: TGTGCCAGCAAGGGTGACACTGAAGCTTTCTTT. Its translation: CASKGDTEAFF. Drawing the rest from reference TRBV28 and TRBJ1-1, the complete variable domain is DVKVTQSSRYLVKRTGEKVFLECVQDMDHENMFWYRQDPGLGLRLIYFSYDVKMKEKGDIPEGYSVSREKKERFSLILESASTNQTSMYLCASKGDTEAFFGQGTRLTVV.